These 28 T cell receptor beta chains came from one sample sequenced in a study of T cells in Graves' hyperthyroidism and ophthalmopathy. TCR beta CDR3 sequences were amplified from RNA transcripts. Initially, a first-round RT-PCR of the TCR CDR3 employed the HTBI primer set. TCRdb processed the multiplex PCR reads anew with MiXCR; each CDR3 protein has one entry. The table includes a few hundred thousand distinct CDR3 sequences, around 13% detected once. The specimen sequenced was blood. The origin of the receptors is a woman in her twenties or thirties with Graves' hyperthyroidism that later progressed to Graves' ophthalmopathy.

V is TRBV10-2 and J is TRBJ2-2, with 7 bases that match TRBD2. The CDR3 length is 15 residues. Germline CDR1 reads WSHSY; CDR2 reads SAAADI. The trim removed 4 bases at V and 2 bases at J, leaving 4 bases unmatched. Written as DNA, the CDR3 is TGCGCCAGCAGTGTAACTAGCGATAACACCGGGGAGCTGTTTTTT. As protein: CASSVTSDNTGELFF.

The chain employs TRBV19 and TRBJ2-7; 13 nucleotides match TRBD2. The junction had 2 bases not matched to a gene; V was cut back by 3 bases and J by 6 bases. This CDR3 spans 14 amino acids. CDR1 and CDR2 from the germline V gene are LNHDA and SQIVND (reference sequence). The CDR3 sequence is CASSIGLAGAEQYF. Written as DNA, the CDR3 is TGTGCCAGTAGTATTGGACTAGCGGGAGCCGAGCAGTACTTC.

This clonotype was detected ten times or more. This chain links TRBV27 with TRBJ1-2; D is uncertain. Per germline, CDR1 MNHEY and CDR2 SMNVEV (reference sequence). The CDR3 contains 14 residues. V was cut by 7 bases and J by 5 bases, with 17 bases left in between. Here the CDR3 reads CASTSFSGGYGYTF. CDR3 DNA sequence: TGTGCCAGCACCTCATTTTCGGGAGGGTATGGCTACACCTTC.

Ten or more counts support this clonotype. The chain recombines TRBV5-1 with TRBJ1-1; D gene ambiguous. The CDR3 covers 16 residues. Trimming left V 3 bases short and J 2 bases short, with 17 bases between. Germline V CDR1 and CDR2: SGHRS, YFSETQ. The CDR3 nucleotides are TGCGCCAGCAGCTCCCAGACTCCGGTTTCTAACACTGAAGCTTTCTTT. Encoded protein: CASSSQTPVSNTEAFF.

The chain carries TRBV2 and TRBJ2-2; 7 positions match TRBD2. CDR3 length: 12 amino acids. Trimming removed 5 bases from V and 10 bases from J; junction bases left unmatched: 4. In germline, CDR1 is SNHLY, CDR2 FYNNEI. The CDR3 nucleotides read TGTGCCAGCAGTTTCGGACTAGTGGAGCTGTTTTTT. This encodes CASSFGLVELFF. The whole variable domain, remainder taken from reference TRBV2 and TRBJ2-2, is EPEVTQTPSHQVTQMGQEVILRCVPISNHLYFYWYRQILGQKVEFLVSFYNNEISEKSEIFDDQFSVERPDGSNFTLKIRSTKLEDSAMYFCASSFGLVELFFGEGSRLTVL.

This chain connects TRBV7-3 to TRBJ2-1, with D unresolved. Germline CDR1 and CDR2: SGHTA and FQGTGA. This CDR3 spans 15 amino acids. Trimming removed 0 bases from V and 7 bases from J, with 13 bases in between. CDR3 loop: CASSLTGWRLNEQFF. CDR3 DNA: TGTGCCAGCAGCTTAACAGGGTGGAGATTGAATGAGCAGTTCTTC. Using reference TRBV7-3 and TRBJ2-1 for the parts outside the CDR3, the full variable domain is GAGVSQTPSNKVTEKGKYVELRCDPISGHTALYWYRQSLGQGPEFLIYFQGTGAADDSGLPNDRFFAVRPEGSVSTLKIQRTERGDSAVYLCASSLTGWRLNEQFFGPGTRLTVL.

This clonotype was detected ten times or more. The chain has TRBV6-1 and TRBJ2-7; 9 bases fit TRBD2. CDR1 is MNHNS and CDR2 is SASEGT in the germline V gene. The CDR3 consists of 16 residues. V lost 6 bases and J lost 6; bases outside the gene matches: 15. CDR3 protein: CASRLAGEGKVGEQYF. In DNA form, the CDR3 reads TGTGCCAGCAGGTTAGCGGGAGAGGGAAAGGTCGGCGAGCAGTACTTC.

This clonotype was detected only a few times. Sequence at one end of the junction differs from germline and may be a read error. The chain links TRBV28 to TRBJ1-1; D is possibly TRBD1 (5 bases). Germline CDR1 reads MDHEN; CDR2 reads SYDVKM. There are 12 residues in the CDR3. This CDR3 reads CASSLEDTETFF. The CDR3 DNA reads TGTGCCAGCAGTTTAGAGGACACTGAAACTTTCTTT.

Only a few counts were recorded for this clonotype. The chain recombines TRBV20-1 with TRBJ1-2; D is perhaps TRBD1 (5 bases). V gave up 6 bases and J gave up 6 bases, with 11 bases separating them. This CDR3 has 11 residues. Germline-derived CDR1 and CDR2 are DFQATT and SNEGSKA (reference sequence). The CDR3 nucleotides read TGCAGTGCGGGGGGGTTGGATGGCTACACCTTC. Residues: CSAGGLDGYTF.

This clonotype was found a few times. The V gene is TRBV30, the J gene TRBJ1-3, with a weak D call TRBD1 (5 bases). V dropped 8 bases and J dropped 6 bases, with 14 bases sitting between them. Germline V gene sequence: CDR1 GTSNPN, CDR2 SVGIG (reference sequence). The CDR3 length is 12 residues. The CDR3 reads CAEGVQENTIYF. The CDR3 DNA reads TGTGCCGAAGGGGTCCAGGAAAACACCATATATTTT.

The V call is TRBV20-1, the J call TRBJ1-1; weak D call: TRBD1 (5 bases). Trimming left V 1 base short and J 5 bases short, with 29 bases between. The CDR3 length is 19 residues. From germline, CDR1 is DFQATT and CDR2 SNEGSKA (reference sequence). The CDR3 DNA is TGCAGTGCTAGAGGCACGAAAAAGGACATCTACAGTCCTTCTACTGAAGCTTTCTTT. This sequence encodes CSARGTKKDIYSPSTEAFF.

This clonotype was seen repeatedly, ten times or more. V is TRBV30 and J is TRBJ2-3; 7 bases agree with TRBD1. V shed 0 bases and J 2 bases; nucleotides not matched to a gene: 8. Germline loops: CDR1 GTSNPN, CDR2 SVGIG (reference sequence). The CDR3 contains 16 residues. For the CDR3, the DNA is TGTGCCTGGAGTGTACTGGGACAGTTCGTCACAGATACGCAGTATTTT. Translated, it gives CAWSVLGQFVTDTQYF.

As concerns this clonotype: A read error may explain this, as a much larger clone is one base away. The rearrangement joins TRBV30 to TRBJ2-7; TRBD1 aligns across 7 bases. Germline loops: CDR1 GTSNPN, CDR2 SVGIG (reference sequence). CDR3 length: 16 amino acids. The CDR3 DNA reads TGTGCCCGGAGTGTAGAGGGGGCGGGCAGGTTGTACGAGCAGTACTTC. This encodes CARSVEGAGRLYEQYF. Full variable domain (missing parts from reference TRBV30 and TRBJ2-7): SQTIHQWPATLVQPVGSPLSLECTVEGTSNPNLYWYRQAAGRGLQLLFYSVGIGQISSEVPQNLSASRPQDRQFILSSKKLLLSDSGFYLCARSVEGAGRLYEQYFGPGTRLTVT.

To note about this clonotype: A junction boundary mismatches the germline segment, possibly from a read error. The chain couples TRBV6-5 to TRBJ2-7; a weak D match, TRBD2 (6 bases). Germline V gives CDR1 MNHEY, CDR2 SVGAGI. This CDR3 has 14 amino acids. CDR3 DNA: TGTGTCAGCAGTTACTCGGGGGACCCCTACGAGCAGTACTTC. Translating it yields CVSSYSGDPYEQYF.

J is TRBJ1-5 and V is TRBV9, with D possibly being TRBD1 (5 bases). Germline lookup yields CDR1 SGDLS and CDR2 YYNGEE. Trimming took off 3 bases at V and 3 bases at J, with 10 bases between the two ends. The CDR3 consists of 14 residues. The CDR3 spells CASSAGTINQPQHF. DNA for the CDR3: TGTGCCAGCAGCGCCGGGACGATCAATCAGCCCCAGCATTTT.

The chain links TRBV20-1 to TRBJ1-4; maybe TRBD1 (5 bases). Germline lookup yields CDR1 DFQATT and CDR2 SNEGSKA (reference sequence). V gave up 3 bases and J gave up 5 bases, with 19 bases separating them. The CDR3 is made up of 16 amino acids. The CDR3 DNA reads as TGCAGTGCTAGTAAGGGCCCCAGCGGGGGGAATGAAAAACTGTTTTTT. Amino acid sequence: CSASKGPSGGNEKLFF.

In its sample, this clonotype was seen many times. The genes are TRBV2 and TRBJ2-5; tentative D call: TRBD1 (5 bases). Germline V gene lookup returns CDR1 SNHLY and CDR2 FYNNEI. CDR3 length equals 14 residues. V lost 1 base and J lost 7, with 13 bases in between. Here the CDR3 reads CASSEGLLGLTQYF. The CDR3 nucleotides read TGTGCCAGCAGTGAAGGACTCCTGGGGCTGACCCAGTACTTC.

This clonotype showed up just a few times. Here the CDR3 DNA reads TGTGCCAGCAGGCACAGTAACTATGGCTACACCTTC. This codes for CASRHSNYGYTF. The chain carries TRBV28 and TRBJ1-2; the D is unclear. The CDR3 loop spans 12 amino acids. Germline CDR1 is MDHEN and CDR2 is SYDVKM. V lost 6 bases to trimming and J lost 1 base, with 6 bases between them.

On this clonotype: A clone one base away is much larger, so this may be a read error. The chain links TRBV20-1 to TRBJ2-3, with no clear D. This CDR3 is built from 10 residues. Per the germline V gene, CDR1 is DFQATT and CDR2 is SNEGSKA (reference sequence). Trimming took 6 bases from V and 6 from J, leaving 7 bases between them. The CDR3, as DNA: TGCAGTGCCCACCCGGATACGCAGTATTTT. As protein: CSAHPDTQYF.

This clonotype occurred many times. This sequence joins TRBV4-1 and TRBJ1-1; the D gene is possibly TRBD1 (6 bases). Germline CDR1 MGHRA, CDR2 YSYEKL. V shed 4 bases and J shed 10 bases, with 16 bases lying between them. This CDR3 is 13 amino acids long. The chain's CDR3 is CASSPTQGERAFF. The DNA for the CDR3 is TGCGCCAGCAGCCCCACACAGGGAGAGAGAGCTTTCTTT.

This clonotype showed up many times. This sequence joins TRBV28 and TRBJ1-4; D is ambiguous. V was pared by 6 bases and J by 3 bases, with 5 bases between. The CDR3 covers 12 residues. Per the germline V gene, CDR1 is MDHEN and CDR2 is SYDVKM. The CDR3 loop reads CASSLANEKLFF. In DNA, the CDR3 is TGTGCCAGCAGCTTAGCTAATGAAAAACTGTTTTTT.

Ten or more counts support this clonotype. CDR3 amino acids: CASSPSGDSPYGYTF. The CDR3 DNA follows: TGTGCCAGCAGCCCGTCGGGGGACAGCCCTTATGGCTACACCTTC. The V and J genes are TRBV3-1 and TRBJ1-2, with 7 bases fitting TRBD1. This CDR3 spans 15 amino acids. Germline V gene sequence: CDR1 LGHDT, CDR2 YNNKEL (reference sequence). V lost 4 bases and J lost 5; bases outside the gene matches: 10.

The chain employs TRBV20-1 and TRBJ1-1; D not certain. From germline, CDR1 is DFQATT and CDR2 SNEGSKA (reference sequence). This CDR3 has 12 amino acids. V lost 3 bases to trimming and J lost 2 bases, with 7 bases between them. CDR3 sequence: CSASQPNTEAFF. Written as DNA, the CDR3 is TGCAGTGCTAGTCAGCCCAACACTGAAGCTTTCTTT.

The chain recombines TRBV3-1 with TRBJ2-1; tentative D call: TRBD2 (6 bases). This CDR3 comprises 17 residues. The ends were cut back, 2 bases at V and 4 bases at J, with 18 bases in the middle. CDR1 is LGHDT, CDR2 YNNKEL, per germline (reference sequence). The CDR3 sequence is CASSQSMEGPRYNEQFF. The CDR3 bases are TGTGCCAGCAGCCAAAGTATGGAGGGCCCTCGGTACAATGAGCAGTTCTTC.

At least ten counts were recorded for this clonotype. V and J are TRBV6-5 and TRBJ2-3; TRBD2 aligns across 9 bases. Germline CDR1 and CDR2: MNHEY and SVGAGI. There are 15 residues in the CDR3. The V segment lost 2 bases and the J segment 2 bases; nucleotides outside the gene matches: 2. CDR3 in amino acids: CASSYASGDTDTQYF. CDR3 nucleotides: TGTGCCAGCAGTTACGCTAGCGGGGACACAGATACGCAGTATTTT.

The chain has TRBV5-6 and TRBJ1-1; maybe TRBD1 (6 bases). This CDR3 contains 13 residues. CDR1 SGHDT and CDR2 YYEEEE come from the germline V gene. V dropped 5 bases and J dropped 4 bases, with 12 bases sitting between them. The DNA for the CDR3 is TGTGCCAGCAGAGGAACAGGGACCACTGAAGCTTTCTTT. It is translated as CASRGTGTTEAFF.

This chain links TRBV29-1 with TRBJ2-5; D ambiguous. The V gene lost 2 bases and the J gene lost 5 bases, with 9 bases spanning the gap. CDR3 length: 12 amino acids. CDR1 is SQVTM and CDR2 is ANQGSEA in the germline V gene. CDR3 in amino acids: CSVELGGETQYF. Here the CDR3 DNA reads TGCAGCGTTGAACTGGGCGGCGAGACCCAGTACTTC.

At least ten counts were recorded for this clonotype. This sequence joins TRBV11-3 and TRBJ2-7; unclear D gene. From germline, CDR1 is SGHNT and CDR2 YENEEA. V gave up 1 base and J gave up 9 bases, with 10 bases separating them. The CDR3 consists of 12 residues. CDR3 amino acids: CASSLVDGGQYF. The CDR3 nucleotides are TGTGCCAGCAGCTTAGTGGACGGCGGGCAGTACTTC.